This T cell receptor (beta chain) was captured in a study of post-analysis software for immune sequencing data. General observations from the study: When patients were compared with controls, a handful of TRBV segments were more frequent, TRBV5-6, TRBV5-1 and TRBV20-1 among them.

In regard to this clonotype: The target antigen is unknown.

Germline V gene sequence: CDR1 SGHRS, CDR2 YFSETQ. Trimming stripped 5 bases from V and 13 bases from J, with 19 bases between. The length of the CDR3 is 13 residues. cDNA libraries of TCR beta carried unique molecular identifiers. TCRdb analysed the PCR reads with MiXCR anew, one entry per CDR3 protein. The table records approximately 730,000 distinct CDR3 sequences, 40% to 55% of them present only once. The sample taken for sequencing was blood. The rearrangement joins TRBV5-1 to TRBJ2-1; D gene unclear. This TCR was recovered from a girl aged 5-17 years with multiple sclerosis. The CDR3 here is CASSKIDSSLQFF. CDR3 DNA: TGCGCCAGCAGTAAAATTGATAGTAGCTTACAGTTCTTC.